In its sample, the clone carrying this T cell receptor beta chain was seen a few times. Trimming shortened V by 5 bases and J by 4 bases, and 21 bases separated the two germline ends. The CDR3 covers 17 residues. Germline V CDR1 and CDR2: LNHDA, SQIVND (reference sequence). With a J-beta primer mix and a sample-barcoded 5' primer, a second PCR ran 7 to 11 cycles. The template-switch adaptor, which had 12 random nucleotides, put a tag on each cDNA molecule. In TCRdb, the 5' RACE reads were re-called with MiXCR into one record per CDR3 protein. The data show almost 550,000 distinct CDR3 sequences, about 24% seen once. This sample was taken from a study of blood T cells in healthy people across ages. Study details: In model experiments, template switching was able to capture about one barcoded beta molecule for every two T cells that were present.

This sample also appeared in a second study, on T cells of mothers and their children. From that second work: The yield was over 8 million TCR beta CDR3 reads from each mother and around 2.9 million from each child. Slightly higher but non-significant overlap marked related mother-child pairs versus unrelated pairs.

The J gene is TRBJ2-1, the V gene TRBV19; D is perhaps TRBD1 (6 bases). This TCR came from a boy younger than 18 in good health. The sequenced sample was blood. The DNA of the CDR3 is TGTGCCAGTAGTCCTACCTCCGGGACACAATTATACAATGAGCAGTTCTTC. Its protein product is CASSPTSGTQLYNEQFF.